This T cell receptor (beta chain) was found in a study of radiation and T cells in renal cell carcinoma. Whole-study context: Nephrectomy followed 15 Gy stereotactic body radiation by 4 weeks. Overall study results and limits: From baseline, blood top tumor clonotypes peaked at 2 weeks post-radiation.

Produced via immunoSEQ multiplex PCR; TCRdb's table is partial and in-frame only. The sample shows some 100,000 clones, 82% of them seen only once. This clone was observed a single time. The antigen remains unidentified. The time point was: baseline pretreatment blood. The treatment is: 15 Gy SBRT to primary tumor, nephrectomy 4 weeks later. Blood was sampled at baseline, 2 weeks and 4 weeks after SBRT. Clear cell pathology was present in this patient's renal cell carcinoma. V gave up 6 bases and J gave up 7 bases; unmatched junction bases: 7. CDR3 size: 14 residues. CDR1 MDHEN and CDR2 SYDVKM come from the germline V gene.

The sequence derives from a man in his 60s with renal cell carcinoma. The J gene is TRBJ1-2, the V gene TRBV28, with 11 bases identical to TRBD1. Source: blood, taken from a patient whose treatment included radiotherapy and nephrectomy. The CDR3 loop is CASRLGQGGSGYTF. CDR3 sequence (DNA): TGTGCCAGCAGACTGGGACAGGGGGGATCTGGCTACACCTTC.